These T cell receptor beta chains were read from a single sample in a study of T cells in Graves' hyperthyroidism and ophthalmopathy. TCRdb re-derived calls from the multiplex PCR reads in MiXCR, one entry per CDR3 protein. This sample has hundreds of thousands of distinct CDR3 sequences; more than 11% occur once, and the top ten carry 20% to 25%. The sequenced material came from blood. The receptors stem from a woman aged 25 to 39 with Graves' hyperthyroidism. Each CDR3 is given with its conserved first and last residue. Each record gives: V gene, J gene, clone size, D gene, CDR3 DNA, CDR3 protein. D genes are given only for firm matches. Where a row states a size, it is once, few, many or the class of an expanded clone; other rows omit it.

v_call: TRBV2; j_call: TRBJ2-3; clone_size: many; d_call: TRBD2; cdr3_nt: TGTGCCAGCAGTGAAGTCGGCGGGAGGACAGATACGCAGTATTTT; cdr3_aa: CASSEVGGRTDTQYF
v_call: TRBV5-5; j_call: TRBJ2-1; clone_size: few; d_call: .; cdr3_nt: TGTGCCAGCAGCTTTTGGGCAGCCAATGAGCAGTTCTTC; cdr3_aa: CASSFWAANEQFF
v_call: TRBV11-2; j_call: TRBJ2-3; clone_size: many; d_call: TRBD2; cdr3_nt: TGTGCCAGCAGCCTAGGGACTAGCCCCACAGATACGCAGTATTTT; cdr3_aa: CASSLGTSPTDTQYF
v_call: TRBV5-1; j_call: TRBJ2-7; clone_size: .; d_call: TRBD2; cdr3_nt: TGCGCCAGCAGCTTGGTTGAGCCTAGCGGGAATAAGGCCCCCTACGAGCAGTACTTC; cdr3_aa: CASSLVEPSGNKAPYEQYF
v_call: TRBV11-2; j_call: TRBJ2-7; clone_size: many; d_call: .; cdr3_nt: TGTGCCAGCAGCTTAGTATTAGGAACCTACGAGCAGTACTTC; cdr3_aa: CASSLVLGTYEQYF
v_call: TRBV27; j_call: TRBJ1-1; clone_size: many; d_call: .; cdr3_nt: TGTGCCAGCAGCTTCCTCGCGCAGGGTTGGCCCATGAACACTGAAGCTTTCTTT; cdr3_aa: CASSFLAQGWPMNTEAFF
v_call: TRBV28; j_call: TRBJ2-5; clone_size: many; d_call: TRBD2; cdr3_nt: TGTGCCAGCAGTATAACGGGACTAGCGGGAGGGGAGACCCAGTACTTC; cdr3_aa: CASSITGLAGGETQYF
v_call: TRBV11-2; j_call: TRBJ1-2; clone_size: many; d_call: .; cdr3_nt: TGTGCCAGCAGTCGGACCGGGGCCCTCTATGGCTACACCTTC; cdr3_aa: CASSRTGALYGYTF
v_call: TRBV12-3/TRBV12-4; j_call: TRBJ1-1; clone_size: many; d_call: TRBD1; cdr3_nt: TGTGCCAGCATTTTGACAGGGGCCAACACTGAAGCTTTCTTT; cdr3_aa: CASILTGANTEAFF
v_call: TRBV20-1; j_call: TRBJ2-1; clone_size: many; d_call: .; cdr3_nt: TGCAGTGCTAGCCCTCCCAGTAACGGCTATGAGCAGTTCTTC; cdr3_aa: CSASPPSNGYEQFF
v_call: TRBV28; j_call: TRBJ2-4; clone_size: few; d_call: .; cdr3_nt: TGTGCCAGCAGTTTCGGGGTGAGGGCCAAAAACATTCAGTACTTC; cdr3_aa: CASSFGVRAKNIQYF
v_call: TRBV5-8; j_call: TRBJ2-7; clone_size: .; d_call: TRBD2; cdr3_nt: TGTGCCAGCAGCCCGTCCTTCTGGGGGAGATGGAGCGGGACCTCCTACGAGCAGTACTTC; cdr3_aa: CASSPSFWGRWSGTSYEQYF
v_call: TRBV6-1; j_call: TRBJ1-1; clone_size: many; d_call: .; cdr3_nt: TGTGCCAGCAGCCAACCTTACACGACTGAAGCTTTCTTT; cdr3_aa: CASSQPYTTEAFF
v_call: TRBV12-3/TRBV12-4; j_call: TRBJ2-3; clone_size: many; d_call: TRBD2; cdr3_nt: TGTGCCAGCAGGGCACTAGCGGGAGGCACAGATACGCAGTATTTT; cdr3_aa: CASRALAGGTDTQYF
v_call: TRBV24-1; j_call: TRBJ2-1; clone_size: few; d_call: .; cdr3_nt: TGTGCCACCAGTGTGTTGGGGGCCGGCAATGAGCAGTTCTTC; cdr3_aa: CATSVLGAGNEQFF
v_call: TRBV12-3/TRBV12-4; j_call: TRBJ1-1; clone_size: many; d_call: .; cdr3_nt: TGTGCCAGCAGTTTAGCAAATAGCGGGGACACTGAAGCTTTCTTT; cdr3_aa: CASSLANSGDTEAFF
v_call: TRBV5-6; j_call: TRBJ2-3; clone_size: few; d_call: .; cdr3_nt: TGTGCCAGCAGCTTCCAGGGAATTTTCACAGATACGCAGTATTTT; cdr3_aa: CASSFQGIFTDTQYF
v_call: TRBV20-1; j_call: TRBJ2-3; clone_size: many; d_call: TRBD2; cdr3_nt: TGCAGTGCTAGAGATAGGACCAGGACTAGCGGGAGCACAGATACGCAGTATTTT; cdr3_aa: CSARDRTRTSGSTDTQYF
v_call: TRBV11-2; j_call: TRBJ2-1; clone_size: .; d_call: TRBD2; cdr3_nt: TGTGCCAGCAGCTTAGAGTTACTAGCGGGGTACAATGAGCAGTTCTTC; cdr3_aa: CASSLELLAGYNEQFF
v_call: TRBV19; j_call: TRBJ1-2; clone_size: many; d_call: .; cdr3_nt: TGTGCCAGTAGTATAGATTCTTATGGCTACACCTTC; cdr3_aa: CASSIDSYGYTF
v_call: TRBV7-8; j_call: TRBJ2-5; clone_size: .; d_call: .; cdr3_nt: TGTGCCAGCAGCCCTCAAATGTTCGAGACCCAGTACTTC; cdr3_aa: CASSPQMFETQYF
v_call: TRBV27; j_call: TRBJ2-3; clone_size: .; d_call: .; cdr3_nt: TGTGCCAGCAAGGTGGACAGAGCCACAGATACGCAGTATTTT; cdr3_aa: CASKVDRATDTQYF
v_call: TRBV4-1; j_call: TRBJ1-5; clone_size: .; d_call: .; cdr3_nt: TGCGCCAGCAGCCAAGGCGGAGGGATTAATCAGCCCCAGCATTTT; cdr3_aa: CASSQGGGINQPQHF
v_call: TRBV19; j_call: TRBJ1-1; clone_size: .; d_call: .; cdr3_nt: TGTGCCAGTAAAGAGGCGACGGGAACAGGACGAGCTGAAGCTTTCTTT; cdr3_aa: CASKEATGTGRAEAFF
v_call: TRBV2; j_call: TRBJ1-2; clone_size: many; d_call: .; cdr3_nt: TGTGCCAGCAGTGACTGGGGACTTGTCTATGGCTACACCTTC; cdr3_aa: CASSDWGLVYGYTF
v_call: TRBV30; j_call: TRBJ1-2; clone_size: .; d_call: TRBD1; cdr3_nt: TGTGCCTGGACCAGGGGGCTGGGCTACACCTTC; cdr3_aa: CAWTRGLGYTF
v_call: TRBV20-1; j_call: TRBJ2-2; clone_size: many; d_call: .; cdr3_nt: TGCAGTGCCCCAAGGGGGGGTAACACCGGGGAGCTGTTTTTT; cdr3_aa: CSAPRGGNTGELFF
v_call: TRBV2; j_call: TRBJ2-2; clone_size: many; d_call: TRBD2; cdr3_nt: TGTGCCAGCAGTGGGACTAGCACCGGGGAGCTGTTTTTT; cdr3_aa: CASSGTSTGELFF
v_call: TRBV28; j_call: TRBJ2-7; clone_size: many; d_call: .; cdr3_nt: TGTGCCAGCAGTTTATCAAGGGAGCAGTACTTC; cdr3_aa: CASSLSREQYF
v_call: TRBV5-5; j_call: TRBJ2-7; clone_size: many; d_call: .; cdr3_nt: TGTGCCAGCAGCCGAGATGCGGCTGCTTTCTACGAGCAGTACTTC; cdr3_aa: CASSRDAAAFYEQYF
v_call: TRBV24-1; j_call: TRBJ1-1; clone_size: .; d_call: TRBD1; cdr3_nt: TGTGCCACCAGTGACCCCCGACAGGGGAACACTGAAGCTTTCTTT; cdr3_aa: CATSDPRQGNTEAFF
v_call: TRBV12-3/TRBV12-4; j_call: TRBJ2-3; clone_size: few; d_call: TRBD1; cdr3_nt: TGTGCCAGCACTGGGGACAGGGGGCAAAAAGATACGCAGTATTTT; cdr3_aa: CASTGDRGQKDTQYF
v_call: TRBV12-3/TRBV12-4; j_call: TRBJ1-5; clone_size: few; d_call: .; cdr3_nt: TGTGCCAGCAGTTTCGGGAGAGGGGAGTTAAGCAATCAGCCCCAGCATTTT; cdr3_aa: CASSFGRGELSNQPQHF
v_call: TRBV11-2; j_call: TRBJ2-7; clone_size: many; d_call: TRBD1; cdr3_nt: TGTGCCAGCAGCCGGACAGGCCACGAGCAGTACTTC; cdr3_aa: CASSRTGHEQYF
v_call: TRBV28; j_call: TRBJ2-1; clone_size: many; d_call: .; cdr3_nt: TGTGCCAGCAGTTTAAGTGGCGGATTTATGGATGAGCAGTTCTTC; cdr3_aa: CASSLSGGFMDEQFF
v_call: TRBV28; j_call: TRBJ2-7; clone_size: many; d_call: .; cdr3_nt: TGTGCCAGCAGTTTCCCGGGGAACTACGAGCAGTACTTC; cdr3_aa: CASSFPGNYEQYF
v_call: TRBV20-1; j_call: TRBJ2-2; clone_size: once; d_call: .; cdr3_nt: TGCAGCCGGCGACACCGGCTTTTT; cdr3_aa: CSRRHRLF
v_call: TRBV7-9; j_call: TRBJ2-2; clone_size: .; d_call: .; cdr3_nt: TGTGCCAGCAGCTTTATTAGACAGGGGGAGCTGTTTTTT; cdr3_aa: CASSFIRQGELFF
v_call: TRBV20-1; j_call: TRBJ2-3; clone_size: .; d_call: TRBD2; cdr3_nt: TGCAGTGCTCTTCCCCCTCCGGGAGGGGGGACAGATACGCAGTATTTT; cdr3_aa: CSALPPPGGGTDTQYF
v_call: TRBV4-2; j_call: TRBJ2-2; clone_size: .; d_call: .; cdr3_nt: TGTGCCAGCAGCCAAGCCACCACCGAATACACCGGGGAGCTGTTTTTT; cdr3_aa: CASSQATTEYTGELFF
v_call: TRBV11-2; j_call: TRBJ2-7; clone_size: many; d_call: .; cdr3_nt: TGTGCCAGCAGCCACGGACCGGGCGGGGTGTACGAGCAGTACTTC; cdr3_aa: CASSHGPGGVYEQYF
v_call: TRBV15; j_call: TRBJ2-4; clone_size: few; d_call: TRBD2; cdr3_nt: TGTGCCACCAGAGCCACTCAGCGGGAGTCCCTTCTAGCCAAAAACATTCAGTACTTC; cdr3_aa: CATRATQRESLLAKNIQYF
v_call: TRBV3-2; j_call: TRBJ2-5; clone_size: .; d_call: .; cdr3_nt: TGTGCCAGCAGCCAAGGAAATCGGCGGGCAGGAGACTATCAGTACTTC; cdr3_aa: CASSQGNRRAGDYQYF